The rows below give T cell receptor beta chains drawn from one sample of a study of blood T cell repertoires in COVID-19. The table came from immunoSEQ multiplex PCR; TCRdb's copy has only in-frame clones and leaves some out. The table lists approximately 170,000 clones, around 85% of them singletons, with roughly 1.2% in the top ten. The sample comprised peripheral blood. The receptors come from a man in his fifties or sixties who had recovered from COVID-19. The CDR3 runs from the conserved cysteine through the conserved F or W. Each record gives: V gene, D gene, J gene, clone size, CDR3 protein, CDR3 DNA. The D gene is left open where the match is weak. Size values are once, few and many counts, or a class for expanded clones, and some rows have none.

TRBV10-2	TRBD2	TRBJ2-5	.	CASSALAGWETQYF	TGCGCCAGCAGTGCTCTAGCGGGATGGGAGACCCAGTACTTC
TRBV7-2	TRBD2	TRBJ2-3	.	CASSLGDYLGDTQYF	TGTGCCAGCAGCTTAGGGGACTACCTCGGGGATACGCAGTATTTT
TRBV7-2	TRBD1	TRBJ1-6	.	CASSRQGNNSPLHF	TGTGCCAGCAGTCGACAGGGGAATAATTCACCCCTCCACTTT
TRBV5-4	TRBD1	TRBJ2-7	.	CASKSGTEAYEQYF	TGTGCCAGCAAATCCGGGACAGAGGCCTACGAGCAGTACTTC
TRBV7-2	.	TRBJ1-5	.	CASSKSTGSNQPQHF	TGTGCCAGCAGCAAATCGACAGGTTCGAACCAGCCCCAGCATTTT
TRBV6-2/TRBV6-3	TRBD1	TRBJ2-3	.	CASSYIRGQGDTDTQYF	TGTGCCAGCAGTTACATCCGGGGACAGGGGGACACAGATACGCAGTATTTT
TRBV7-8	TRBD2	TRBJ2-1	.	CASSPTSGGAWDEQFF	TGTGCCAGCAGCCCAACAAGCGGGGGGGCTTGGGATGAGCAGTTCTTC
TRBV7-9	TRBD1	TRBJ1-5	.	CASSLARTGGNQPQHF	TGTGCCAGCAGCTTAGCGAGGACAGGGGGCAATCAGCCCCAGCATTTT
TRBV5-1	TRBD1	TRBJ1-2	.	CASSLQGEVLYGYTF	TGCGCCAGCAGCCTCCAGGGGGAGGTTCTCTATGGCTACACCTTC
TRBV6-6	TRBD1	TRBJ2-7	once	CASTYGDSSYEQYF	TGTGCCAGCACCTACGGGGACAGCTCCTACGAGCAGTACTTC
TRBV6-5	.	TRBJ1-3	.	CASSLHGGVGNTIYF	TGTGCCAGCAGCCTACATGGAGGGGTCGGAAACACCATATATTTT